What follows describes a single T cell receptor (beta chain). Its specificity is not known. The data derive from a study of shared clonotypes between healthy human individuals. Study in general: Contributing individuals were a couple of females and a few males aged 18 to 49. Broader study findings: How much donors shared clonotypes was expected to be affected by sequencing depth. Limitation of the genetic and exposure-history diversity represented came from the few donors.

Each unsorted PBMC replicate got 300 ng genomic DNA, roughly 30,000 genomes. The method was immunoSEQ multiplex PCR; TCRdb's version includes in-frame clones alone and lacks a portion of them. The sample holds about half a million clones, over 60% seen once. Germline CDR1 is SGHTA and CDR2 is FQGNSA. V gave up 3 bases and J gave up 6 bases, with 15 bases separating them. The CDR3 totals 15 residues. Sequencing was carried out using PBMCs. The chain couples TRBV7-2 to TRBJ1-3; perhaps TRBD1 as D (5 bases). The origin of this receptor is a woman in her thirties or forties in good health. Some clones in this sample may be carry-over from other donors' samples. The CDR3 is CASSLWHGAQNTIYF. The CDR3 DNA is TGTGCCAGCAGCTTGTGGCATGGGGCCCAAAACACCATATATTTT.